This TCR beta chain was sequenced in a study of shared clonotypes between healthy human individuals. Study information: Three plates each covered CD4 naive and memory; CD8 naive two, CD8 memory one.

Once extracted for a subset, genomic DNA was divided evenly among several immunoSEQ plates. Using immunoSEQ multiplex PCR, the repertoire was profiled, and TCRdb retains in-frame clones only, with some absent. The sample carries about 2.4 million clones, approximately 92% recorded once. This clone has only one observation. Its antigen is unknown. Study-level points and caveats: Generation probability values for non-shared clonotypes were lower than those for clonotypes shared by all four donors. A small donor pool kept down the genetic and exposure-history diversity that was represented.

V lost 3 bases to trimming and J lost 1 base, with 9 bases between them. This CDR3 is 14 amino acids long. Per germline, CDR1 LNHDA and CDR2 SQIVND (reference sequence). The genes are TRBV19 and TRBJ1-1; D remains unclear. The sample was naive CD4+ T cells sorted from blood. Subset denoted: CD45RA+ positively selected. The origin of this receptor is a man between 18 and 29 years old in good health. CDR3 amino acids: CASSMREGNTEAFF. DNA of the CDR3: TGTGCCAGTAGTATGCGCGAGGGGAACACTGAAGCTTTCTTT.